The T cell receptor beta chain described here comes from a study of Graves' ophthalmopathy and Graves' hyperthyroidism. Study-wide results and limits: Classification of ophthalmopathy versus stable hyperthyroidism by a 13-signature model yielded around 88% sensitivity and just under 84% specificity.

In the case of this clonotype: Its antigen remains unidentified.

As the template, RNA transcripts were used to amplify TCR beta CDR3 regions. The library came from an HTBI-primed first-round RT-PCR and a second-round multiplex PCR. TCRdb used MiXCR to reprocess the multiplex PCR reads, holding one entry per CDR3 protein. The data show about 240,000 distinct CDR3 sequences, approximately 42% seen once. Between the trimmed V and J ends, which lost 2 bases and 1 base, there was a span of 12 bases. Germline CDR1 DFQATT, CDR2 SNEGSKA (reference sequence). This CDR3 region has 14 residues. The V gene is TRBV20-1, the J gene TRBJ2-7; tentatively, D is TRBD2 (6 bases). The sequencing input was peripheral blood. The receptor was isolated from an adult man with Graves' ophthalmopathy. The CDR3 here is CSARNRDSSYEQYF. The CDR3, as DNA: TGCAGTGCTAGAAACCGGGACTCGTCCTACGAGCAGTACTTC.